This is a list of T cell receptor beta chains from one sample in a study of blood T cell repertoires in COVID-19. Method: immunoSEQ multiplex PCR; TCRdb's copy keeps in-frame clones and lacks some. Among some 290,000 clones listed, 90% were seen once. Sequencing was carried out using peripheral blood. These receptors all stem from a woman aged 40 to 50 with COVID-19, enrolled during active disease. Both conserved end residues are part of each CDR3. A D gene is named only where the DNA matches it firmly. A clone size is listed for some rows: how often the clone was seen (once, few, many), or a class if it is expanded.

cdr3_nt: TGTGCCAGCAGTGAGGGGCTACAAGAGACCCAGTACTTC
cdr3_aa: CASSEGLQETQYF
v_call: TRBV6-1
clone_size: once
j_call: TRBJ2-5
d_call: .

cdr3_nt: TGCGCCAGCAGCCAAGCACACAGGCACCACGAGCAGTACTTC
cdr3_aa: CASSQAHRHHEQYF
v_call: TRBV4-3
clone_size: .
j_call: TRBJ2-7
d_call: .

cdr3_nt: TGTGCCAGCAGCCCTATCCCCGGGGAGCTGTTTTTT
cdr3_aa: CASSPIPGELFF
v_call: TRBV27
clone_size: .
j_call: TRBJ2-2
d_call: .

cdr3_nt: TGTGCCAGTAGCCCAGGGGGCGCGAGTCAGCCCCAGCATTTT
cdr3_aa: CASSPGGASQPQHF
v_call: TRBV19
clone_size: few
j_call: TRBJ1-5
d_call: TRBD1

cdr3_nt: TGTGCCAGCAGTTGGGGAGCTACCCAGCATTTT
cdr3_aa: CASSWGATQHF
v_call: TRBV6-2/TRBV6-3
clone_size: .
j_call: TRBJ1-5
d_call: .

cdr3_nt: TGTGCCAGCAGCGTAGGTATTGAGTCCTACGAGCAGTACTTC
cdr3_aa: CASSVGIESYEQYF
v_call: TRBV9
clone_size: .
j_call: TRBJ2-7
d_call: .

cdr3_nt: TGTGCCAGCAGTCAGGGGTTGAACACTGAAGCTTTCTTT
cdr3_aa: CASSQGLNTEAFF
v_call: TRBV28
clone_size: .
j_call: TRBJ1-1
d_call: .

cdr3_nt: TGCGCCAGCAGCCAAAAGTCCTCAGGGGTAAACACCGGGGAGCTGTTTTTT
cdr3_aa: CASSQKSSGVNTGELFF
v_call: TRBV4-1
clone_size: .
j_call: TRBJ2-2
d_call: .

cdr3_nt: TGTGCCAGCAGCCAGTTAACAGGGGCCCAAGAGACCCAGTACTTC
cdr3_aa: CASSQLTGAQETQYF
v_call: TRBV3-1/TRBV3-2
clone_size: .
j_call: TRBJ2-5
d_call: TRBD1

cdr3_nt: TGTGCCAGCAGCGTAGTAAGCGGGGGTTACGAGCAGTACTTC
cdr3_aa: CASSVVSGGYEQYF
v_call: TRBV9
clone_size: .
j_call: TRBJ2-7
d_call: TRBD2

cdr3_nt: TGTGCCAGCAGTCACGCAGGGTTCCCCTACAATGAGCAGTTCTTC
cdr3_aa: CASSHAGFPYNEQFF
v_call: TRBV5-5
clone_size: .
j_call: TRBJ2-1
d_call: .

cdr3_nt: TGTGCCAGCAGCCCATCAGGACAGATGTATGGCTACACCTTC
cdr3_aa: CASSPSGQMYGYTF
v_call: TRBV11-2
clone_size: .
j_call: TRBJ1-2
d_call: .

cdr3_nt: TGTGCCAGCTCACCCGGGACAGCTTATAGCAATCAGCCCCAGCATTTT
cdr3_aa: CASSPGTAYSNQPQHF
v_call: TRBV18
clone_size: .
j_call: TRBJ1-5
d_call: TRBD1

cdr3_nt: TGTGCCAGCAAGGGGATCGGGGAGCTGTTTTTT
cdr3_aa: CASKGIGELFF
v_call: TRBV6-6
clone_size: once
j_call: TRBJ2-2
d_call: .

cdr3_nt: TGTGCCAGTAGTCGGCAGGCGTGGAACTATGGCTACACCTTC
cdr3_aa: CASSRQAWNYGYTF
v_call: TRBV19
clone_size: .
j_call: TRBJ1-2
d_call: .

cdr3_nt: TGTGCCAGCAGCTTAAGTAACTTAGGAGGTGAGCAGTACTTC
cdr3_aa: CASSLSNLGGEQYF
v_call: TRBV11-2
clone_size: .
j_call: TRBJ2-7
d_call: .

cdr3_nt: TGCGCCAGCAGCAACCAAGGTACAGGGCCTTTTGAGCAGTTCTTC
cdr3_aa: CASSNQGTGPFEQFF
v_call: TRBV5-1
clone_size: once
j_call: TRBJ2-1
d_call: .

cdr3_nt: TGTGCCAGTAGTATTCCGGGTTCCGGGGCCAACGTCCTGACTTTC
cdr3_aa: CASSIPGSGANVLTF
v_call: TRBV19
clone_size: .
j_call: TRBJ2-6
d_call: .

cdr3_nt: TGTGCCAGCAGCTTAGTGGGGACATACCAAGCTTTCTTT
cdr3_aa: CASSLVGTYQAFF
v_call: TRBV7-9
clone_size: .
j_call: TRBJ1-1
d_call: .

cdr3_nt: TGTGCCAGCAGCTTTTACCCCGCGGGGGCGTCCTACGAGCAGTACTTC
cdr3_aa: CASSFYPAGASYEQYF
v_call: TRBV7-9
clone_size: .
j_call: TRBJ2-7
d_call: .

cdr3_nt: TGTGCCAGCAGCGTAGTCGGGGAGAGCTCCTACAATGAGCAGTTCTTC
cdr3_aa: CASSVVGESSYNEQFF
v_call: TRBV9
clone_size: .
j_call: TRBJ2-1
d_call: .

cdr3_nt: TGTGCCTGGAGATCGGGGTGGGGGCCCCTTTCTTACGAGCAGTACTTC
cdr3_aa: CAWRSGWGPLSYEQYF
v_call: TRBV30
clone_size: .
j_call: TRBJ2-7
d_call: .

cdr3_nt: TGTGCCAGTAGTATACCTTGGGGAGGAGATACGCAGTATTTT
cdr3_aa: CASSIPWGGDTQYF
v_call: TRBV19
clone_size: once
j_call: TRBJ2-3
d_call: .

cdr3_nt: TGTGCCAGCAGCCAAGATGGCGGGGTTCGGGGCTACACCTTC
cdr3_aa: CASSQDGGVRGYTF
v_call: TRBV4-2
clone_size: .
j_call: TRBJ1-2
d_call: .

cdr3_nt: TGCGCCAGCAGCCAAGACAGGGGTAACTACGAGCAGTACTTC
cdr3_aa: CASSQDRGNYEQYF
v_call: TRBV4-3
clone_size: .
j_call: TRBJ2-7
d_call: .

cdr3_nt: TGTGCCAGCAGTTTATCAGGCGGATACAATGAGCAGTTCTTC
cdr3_aa: CASSLSGGYNEQFF
v_call: TRBV27
clone_size: .
j_call: TRBJ2-1
d_call: .

cdr3_nt: TGTGCCAGCAGCTTAACCGGGGAGCTTGGCTACACCTTC
cdr3_aa: CASSLTGELGYTF
v_call: TRBV7-3
clone_size: .
j_call: TRBJ1-2
d_call: .

cdr3_nt: TGTGCCAGCAGTTGGAGGACCTCTGGGGCCAACGTCCTGACTTTC
cdr3_aa: CASSWRTSGANVLTF
v_call: TRBV6-6
clone_size: .
j_call: TRBJ2-6
d_call: .

cdr3_nt: TGTGCCACGTTGACAGGGGGAGATGGCTACACCTTC
cdr3_aa: CATLTGGDGYTF
v_call: TRBV19
clone_size: .
j_call: TRBJ1-2
d_call: TRBD1

cdr3_nt: TGTGCCAGCAGTGAATATAGGGACAGGGTTTTGGGGGGCTACACCTTC
cdr3_aa: CASSEYRDRVLGGYTF
v_call: TRBV6-1
clone_size: .
j_call: TRBJ1-2
d_call: TRBD1

cdr3_nt: TGCGCCAGCAGTAGACTAGCGGACCCGGAGGGAGAGACCCAGTACTTC
cdr3_aa: CASSRLADPEGETQYF
v_call: TRBV5-1
clone_size: .
j_call: TRBJ2-5
d_call: TRBD2

cdr3_nt: TGTGCCACGCGGAACAGCGGGGGAACCGCGAACACCGGGGAGCTGTTTTTT
cdr3_aa: CATRNSGGTANTGELFF
v_call: TRBV10-3
clone_size: once
j_call: TRBJ2-2
d_call: TRBD2

cdr3_nt: TGTGCCGGAGAGACAGAGAACTCCTACGAGCAGTACTTC
cdr3_aa: CAGETENSYEQYF
v_call: TRBV7-9
clone_size: .
j_call: TRBJ2-7
d_call: .

cdr3_nt: TGTGCCAGCAGTGAAGGTGGGACAGGGCAAGAGACCCAGTACTTC
cdr3_aa: CASSEGGTGQETQYF
v_call: TRBV2
clone_size: .
j_call: TRBJ2-5
d_call: TRBD1

cdr3_nt: TGTGCCAGCAGTTGGTGGGAGACTAGCGAAGAGACCCAGTACTTC
cdr3_aa: CASSWWETSEETQYF
v_call: TRBV5-4
clone_size: .
j_call: TRBJ2-5
d_call: TRBD2

cdr3_nt: TGTGCCAGCAGCCAAGAGGTGGGACAGCCCTATGGCTACACCTTC
cdr3_aa: CASSQEVGQPYGYTF
v_call: TRBV3-1/TRBV3-2
clone_size: .
j_call: TRBJ1-2
d_call: TRBD1

cdr3_nt: TGTGCCAGTAGGGGGACAGGGTATCAGCCCCAGCATTTT
cdr3_aa: CASRGTGYQPQHF
v_call: TRBV19
clone_size: .
j_call: TRBJ1-5
d_call: TRBD1

cdr3_nt: TGCGCCAGCAGCCACGGACTAGCGGGAGGAACCGGGGAGCTGTTTTTT
cdr3_aa: CASSHGLAGGTGELFF
v_call: TRBV4-3
clone_size: once
j_call: TRBJ2-2
d_call: TRBD2

cdr3_nt: TGTGCCAGCAGCCGTCAACAGGGGGTATTCACTGAAGCTTTCTTT
cdr3_aa: CASSRQQGVFTEAFF
v_call: TRBV6-2/TRBV6-3
clone_size: .
j_call: TRBJ1-1
d_call: TRBD1

cdr3_nt: TGTGCCAGCAGCCCCCCTTCCGGGATCCCCCTATTTGAGCAGTTCTTC
cdr3_aa: CASSPPSGIPLFEQFF
v_call: TRBV5-4
clone_size: .
j_call: TRBJ2-1
d_call: .